A single sample gave rise to the 22 T cell receptor beta chains below, sequenced in a study of blood T cell repertoires in COVID-19. The repertoire was sequenced with immunoSEQ multiplex PCR; TCRdb's copy has only in-frame clones and lacks some. The sample records roughly 140,000 clones, roughly 84% being singletons. The specimen was PBMCs or T cells enriched from blood (not recorded which). The source is a woman aged 45-59 years who had been exposed to COVID-19.

The chain joins TRBV3-1 (or the pseudogene TRBV3-2) to TRBJ2-5; 10 bases align to TRBD1. The CDR3 sequence is 13 residues long. The germline gives CDR1 LGHDT, CDR2 YNNKEL (reference sequence). V shed 4 bases and J 8 bases; nucleotides not matched to a gene: 4. As DNA, the CDR3 is TGTGCCAGCAGCCCAGGGACAGGGGCAACCCAGTACTTC. It specifies CASSPGTGATQYF.

This clone was recorded a few times. The chain carries TRBV15 and TRBJ2-4, with 9 bases aligning to TRBD2. Germline V gives CDR1 LNHNV, CDR2 YYDKDF (reference sequence). The CDR3 contains 17 residues. Unmatched junction bases numbered 8, after V lost 1 base and J lost 4 bases. The CDR3 is CATSRVSGSGTKNIQYF. DNA for the CDR3: TGTGCCACCAGCAGAGTTAGCGGGAGCGGAACTAAAAACATTCAGTACTTC.

CDR3 in amino acids: CASSADRSYQPQHF. DNA of the CDR3: TGTGCCAGCAGTGCGGACAGGTCTTATCAGCCCCAGCATTTT. The rearrangement uses TRBV2 and TRBJ1-5; TRBD1 agrees at 7 bases. V was clipped by 4 bases and J by 5 bases; unmatched bases: 5. Germline-derived CDR1 and CDR2 are SNHLY and FYNNEI. This CDR3 has 14 residues.

The chain links TRBV25-1 to TRBJ2-7, with D maybe TRBD2 (6 bases). From germline, CDR1 is MGHDK and CDR2 SYGVNS. The CDR3 sequence is 15 residues long. V was clipped by 4 bases and J by 12 bases, with 25 bases between them. CDR3 sequence (DNA): TGTGCCAGCAGTGCCCCGGGGGACCCACCCCAGTTTACGTACTTC. Translation: CASSAPGDPPQFTYF.

The rearrangement joins TRBV5-1 to TRBJ1-4, with TRBD1 matching 10 bases. Looked up from germline, CDR1 is SGHRS and CDR2 is YFSETQ. CDR3 length equals 18 residues. V shed 0 bases, J shed 5 bases, and the junction held 10 bases outside the gene matches. CDR3 in amino acids: CASSLGMGQGRRNEKLFF. The CDR3 DNA sequence: TGCGCCAGCAGCTTGGGCATGGGACAGGGGAGAAGAAATGAAAAACTGTTTTTT.

The rearrangement uses TRBV6-5 and TRBJ1-5; 9 bases match TRBD1. The CDR3 sequence is 15 residues long. CDR1 and CDR2 from the germline V gene are MNHEY and SVGAGI. Trimming cost V 8 bases and J 1 base; bases outside gene matches: 6. This chain's CDR3 is CASGDRGLSNQPQHF. The DNA for the CDR3 is TGTGCCAGCGGAGACAGGGGGTTGAGCAATCAGCCCCAGCATTTT.

There are a few counts of this clone. The chain has TRBV15 and TRBJ2-1, with 12 bases fitting TRBD2. Unmatched junction bases numbered 7, after V lost 4 bases and J lost 3 bases. CDR1 is LNHNV, CDR2 YYDKDF, per germline (reference sequence). The CDR3 covers 17 residues. CDR3 sequence reads: CATSTPRLAGDYNEQFF. The DNA of the CDR3 is TGTGCCACCAGCACCCCAAGACTAGCGGGGGACTACAATGAGCAGTTCTTC.

This clone came up once. The chain uses TRBV3-1 (or the pseudogene TRBV3-2) and TRBJ2-3; TRBD2 matches at 8 bases. Per germline, CDR1 LGHDT and CDR2 YNNKEL (reference sequence). Trimming took 5 bases from V and 2 from J; bases not matched to a gene: 9. This CDR3 region has 16 residues. CDR3 DNA: TGTGCCAGCAGCTCACGGGGCGGGGGGCTCACAGATACGCAGTATTTT. As protein: CASSSRGGGLTDTQYF.

The genes are TRBV5-4 and TRBJ2-7; D not certain. V was trimmed by 0 bases and J by 6 bases, leaving 13 bases between them. The CDR3 has 14 amino acids. Germline lookup yields CDR1 SGHNT and CDR2 YYREEE (reference sequence). The DNA for the CDR3 is TGTGCCAGCAGCTTGGGGGTTAGCTCGGGCGAGCAGTACTTC. Translating gives CASSLGVSSGEQYF.

The chain carries TRBV7-2 and TRBJ2-7, with unresolved D. The germline gives CDR1 SGHTA, CDR2 FQGNSA. V was clipped by 1 base and J by 0 bases, with 13 bases between them. The CDR3 contains 16 residues. DNA of the CDR3: TGTGCCAGCAGCTTAGGATTTAGATCGTCCTCCTACGAGCAGTACTTC. Translated: CASSLGFRSSSYEQYF. Full variable domain (outside the CDR3, taken from reference TRBV7-2 and TRBJ2-7): GAGVSQSPSNKVTEKGKDVELRCDPISGHTALYWYRQSLGQGLEFLIYFQGNSAPDKSGLPSDRFSAERTGGSVSTLTIQRTQQEDSAVYLCASSLGFRSSSYEQYFGPGTRLTVT.

The rearrangement joins TRBV19 to TRBJ1-1; 8 nucleotides line up with TRBD1. With V trimmed by 5 bases and J by 5 bases, 7 bases remained unmatched. Germline V gene lookup returns CDR1 LNHDA and CDR2 SQIVND (reference sequence). This CDR3 contains 14 residues. CDR3 nucleotide sequence: TGTGCCAGTAGTGCAGGACAGGGTGGAACTGAAGCTTTCTTT. Translation gives CASSAGQGGTEAFF.

V and J are TRBV7-2 and TRBJ2-3; a weak D match, TRBD2 (5 bases). Germline CDR1 is SGHTA and CDR2 is FQGNSA. The CDR3 spans 12 residues. V was trimmed by 4 bases and J by 8 bases, leaving 10 bases between them. The CDR3 is CASSSTGVTQYF. In DNA, the CDR3 is TGTGCCAGCAGCTCAACCGGGGTTACGCAGTATTTT.

This chain links TRBV12-3 or TRBV12-4 with TRBJ1-1, with no clear D. The CDR3 extends over 13 amino acids. The V end was cut by 6 bases, the J end by 0 bases, with 8 bases between. CDR3 DNA: TGTGCCAGCAGGCCTGCGGTGAACACTGAAGCTTTCTTT. As protein: CASRPAVNTEAFF.

This clone occurred once. J is TRBJ2-1 and V is TRBV5-6; TRBD2 is a possible D gene (5 bases). Germline CDR1 is SGHDT and CDR2 is YYEEEE. The germline V and J ends were trimmed by 2 bases and 7 bases, with 16 bases remaining between them. The CDR3 has 15 residues. The CDR3 sequence: CASSFEGTARNEQFF. The CDR3 DNA reads TGTGCCAGCAGCTTTGAGGGAACAGCTAGAAATGAGCAGTTCTTC.

This chain uses TRBV21-1 with TRBJ2-5; the table's D gene call, TRBD2, was not cross checked with the DNA. TRBV21-1 is listed as a pseudogene. This CDR3 has 12 residues. The CDR3 nucleotides are TGTGCCAGCAGCAAAAGCGCCGAGACCCAGTACTTC. Residues: CASSKSAETQYF.

CDR3 region: CASTEGGRNTEAFF. In nucleotides, the CDR3 is TGTGCCAGCACCGAGGGGGGGCGGAACACTGAAGCTTTCTTT. The chain links TRBV27 to TRBJ1-1; D may be TRBD1 (6 bases). The CDR3 consists of 14 residues. Germline V gene lookup returns CDR1 MNHEY and CDR2 SMNVEV (reference sequence). With 7 bases removed from V and 1 base from J, the gap between germline ends came to 13 bases.

The chain combines TRBV2 with TRBJ2-2, with TRBD1 matching 7 bases. The J segment lost 2 bases and the V segment lost 7 bases, leaving 4 bases of the junction unmatched. The CDR3 consists of 14 residues. CDR1 and CDR2 from the germline V gene are SNHLY and FYNNEI. In DNA, the CDR3 is TGTGCCAGCAAGGGGACAGCCAACACCGGGGAGCTGTTTTTT. Translation: CASKGTANTGELFF.

In nucleotides, the CDR3 is TGTGCCAGCAGTAACAGGGGCACAGATACGCAGTATTTT. Protein sequence: CASSNRGTDTQYF. J is TRBJ2-3 and V is TRBV9; tentative D call: TRBD1 (6 bases). The germline V and J ends were trimmed by 5 bases and 1 base, with 8 bases remaining between them. Germline CDR1 reads SGDLS; CDR2 reads YYNGEE. The CDR3 spans 13 residues.

Points on this clone: This likely comes from a read error, as the CDR3 has no conserved phenylalanine or tryptophan at its end. No DNA is shown, since the ends of the CDR3 on it are uncertain; the CDR3 is the one TCRdb lists. The genes are TRBV6-6 and TRBJ1-1; the table's D call, TRBD1, has no DNA check behind it. Including both end residues, the CDR3 is 15 amino acids long. Germline assignment: CDR1 MNHNY and CDR2 SVGAGI (reference sequence). The CDR3 spells CASSYSRPGSDLGSI.

The rearrangement links TRBV5-4 to TRBJ2-1, with 7 bases that match TRBD1. Losses at the gene ends were 4 bases for V and 0 bases for J; bases not matched to a gene: 4. This CDR3 comprises 15 residues. Germline V gene lookup returns CDR1 SGHNT and CDR2 YYREEE (reference sequence). CDR3 protein: CASSPGQLSYNEQFF. CDR3 in DNA: TGTGCCAGCAGCCCGGGACAGCTCTCCTACAATGAGCAGTTCTTC.

The chain has TRBV10-3 and TRBJ2-5; possible D gene TRBD1, 5 bases. V lost 6 bases, J lost 7 bases, and 12 bases lay in between. Germline assignment: CDR1 ENHRY and CDR2 SYGVKD. There are 12 residues in the CDR3. CDR3 sequence: CAIREVQGTQYF. For the CDR3, the DNA is TGTGCCATCAGGGAAGTGCAGGGGACCCAGTACTTC.

This chain connects TRBV13 to TRBJ2-6; no clear D. Trimming removed 5 bases from V and 2 bases from J, with 4 bases in between. The CDR3 sequence is 13 residues long. In germline, CDR1 is PRHDT, CDR2 FYEKMQ (reference sequence). The CDR3 DNA is TGTGCCAGCAGCCGAGCTGGGGCCAACGTCCTGACTTTC. Its translation is CASSRAGANVLTF.